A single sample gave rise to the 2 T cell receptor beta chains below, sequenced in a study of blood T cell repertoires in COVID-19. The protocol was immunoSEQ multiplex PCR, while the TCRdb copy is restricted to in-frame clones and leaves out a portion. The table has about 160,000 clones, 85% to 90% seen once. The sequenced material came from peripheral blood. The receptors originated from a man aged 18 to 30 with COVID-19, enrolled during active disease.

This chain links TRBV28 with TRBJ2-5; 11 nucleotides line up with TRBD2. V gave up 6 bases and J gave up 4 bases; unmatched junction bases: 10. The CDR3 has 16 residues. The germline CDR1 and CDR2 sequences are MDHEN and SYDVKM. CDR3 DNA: TGTGCCAGCAGACTTAGACTAGCGGGATCGCGAGAGACCCAGTACTTC. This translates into CASRLRLAGSRETQYF.

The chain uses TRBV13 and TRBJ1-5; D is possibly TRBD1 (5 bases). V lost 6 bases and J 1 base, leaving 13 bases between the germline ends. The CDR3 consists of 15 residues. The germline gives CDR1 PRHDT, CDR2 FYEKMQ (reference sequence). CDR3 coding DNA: TGTGCCAGCAGGCTAGGACGGGGGAGCAATCAGCCCCAGCATTTT. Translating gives CASRLGRGSNQPQHF.